The 8 T cell receptor beta chains reported below all come from one sample, sequenced in a study of post-analysis software for immune sequencing data (dated by TCRdb to about 2015). The antigens of these receptors remain unknown. The paper as a whole reports these results and caveats: Patients showed significantly higher frequencies than controls for roughly five TRBV segments, among them TRBV5-6, TRBV5-1 and TRBV20-1.

Library generation was performed with PCR. The instrument was an Illumina HiSeq 2500. To reduce PCR and sequencing biases, unique molecular identifiers were incorporated into the TCR beta cDNA libraries. The public reads were run again by TCRdb, first through fastp at Q25 and then through MiXCR, and only productive beta chains were kept. Duplicate CDR3 protein sequences are folded into a single record with the most common DNA and genes. The sample table shows some 700,000 distinct CDR3 sequences, and 55% to 60% are seen once. The top ten clonotypes cover approximately 10% of the sample. Sequenced material: blood. The receptors here all came from a girl between 2 and 10 years old with multiple sclerosis.

The chain combines TRBV5-5 with TRBJ1-6; D not certain. Trimming pared 2 bases from V and 0 bases from J, leaving 18 bases between. Looked up from germline, CDR1 is SGHKS and CDR2 is YYEKEE (reference sequence). This CDR3 has 19 residues. In DNA, the CDR3 is TGTGCCAGCAGCTTCTCCGGCATAATGGCGAGCTCCTATAATTCACCCCTCCACTTT. Its translation: CASSFSGIMASSYNSPLHF.

This sequence joins TRBV29-1 and TRBJ2-1; the D gene is possibly TRBD2 (6 bases). V was cut by 1 base and J by 14 bases, with 15 bases left in between. The germline V gene encodes CDR1 SQVTM and CDR2 ANQGSEA. The CDR3 totals 12 residues. In nucleotides, the CDR3 is TGCAGCGTTGAAGCTATTTCTCCGGGGGAGTTCTTC. Protein product: CSVEAISPGEFF.

This chain links TRBV5-1 with TRBJ2-1, with no clear D. The V gene lost 0 bases and the J gene lost 7 bases, with 11 bases spanning the gap. The CDR3 is 14 amino acids. The germline V gene has CDR1 SGHRS and CDR2 YFSETQ. The CDR3 region is CASSLVPGVNEQFF. CDR3 in DNA: TGCGCCAGCAGCTTGGTTCCTGGGGTTAATGAGCAGTTCTTC.

CDR3 sequence reads: CASSQRARGGNEQYF. CDR3 DNA: TGCGCCAGCAGCCAGAGGGCAAGGGGAGGCAATGAGCAGTACTTC. The chain combines TRBV4-3 with TRBJ2-5; perhaps TRBD2 as D (6 bases). Per the germline V gene, CDR1 is LGHNA and CDR2 is YSLEER. This CDR3 contains 15 residues. Trimming took 3 bases from V and 11 from J, leaving 22 bases between them.

CDR3 protein: CASSFGLARGMSGANVLTF. CDR3 nucleotide sequence: TGTGCCAGCAGTTTCGGTCTTGCTCGGGGGATGTCAGGGGCCAACGTCCTGACTTTC. This chain links TRBV12-3 or TRBV12-4 with TRBJ2-6; weak D call: TRBD2 (6 bases). The CDR3 length is 19 residues. The V end lost 3 bases, the J end lost 4 bases, and 22 bases lay between the germline ends.

Only a few counts were recorded for this clonotype. The chain joins TRBV29-1 to TRBJ2-7; D perhaps matches TRBD1 (5 bases). Germline loops: CDR1 SQVTM, CDR2 ANQGSEA. The CDR3 length is 13 residues. Trimming pared 6 bases from V and 0 bases from J, leaving 12 bases between. CDR3 region: CSVKTENSYEQYF. CDR3 coding DNA: TGCAGCGTCAAGACAGAAAACTCCTACGAGCAGTACTTC.

V and J are TRBV5-1 and TRBJ2-1; TRBD2 matches 10 bases. The last part of the DNA fits TRBJ2-7 better; the J call may be wrong. Germline values: CDR1 SGHRS, CDR2 YFSETQ. This CDR3 region has 16 residues. CDR3 sequence reads: CASSQGLAPLSYEQYF. CDR3 DNA sequence: TGCGCCAGCAGCCAGGGACTAGCGCCTCTTTCCTACGAGCAGTACTTC.

The J gene is TRBJ2-1, the V gene TRBV6-5; 10 bases fit TRBD2. Per the germline V gene, CDR1 is MNHEY and CDR2 is SVGAGI. CDR3 length: 19 amino acids. V was clipped by 0 bases and J by 5 bases; unmatched bases: 13. CDR3 bases: TGTGCCAGCAGTTACTCGAACGGGCCAGCGGGAGGGCCCCACAATGAGCAGTTCTTC. It specifies CASSYSNGPAGGPHNEQFF.